This T cell receptor (beta chain) was documented in a study of a mutant IDH1 vaccine in newly diagnosed glioma. Study details: Vaccines were first given 4-6 weeks after radiotherapy alone, or with temozolomide cycles. Treated individuals were about 62% male and around 40% female, averaging roughly 44 years of age.

CDR1 and CDR2 (germline): LGHNA, YSLEER. V shed 3 bases, J shed 0 bases, and the junction held 5 bases outside the gene matches. There are 15 residues in the CDR3. The time point here: week 11, during vaccination. The study gave 300 ug of mutant IDH1 20-mer peptide per vaccine dose, with topical imiquimod. Donors' newly diagnosed IDH1-mutant WHO grade 3 or 4 astrocytomas lacked nuclear ATRX. Worth noting for this clone: Its antigen remains unknown.

Data came from immunoSEQ multiplex PCR; TCRdb stores just in-frame clones and leaves some out. The sample lists about 62,000 clones; roughly 90% were seen once. V and J are TRBV4-3 and TRBJ2-7; TRBD1 agrees at 7 bases. The sequenced sample was PBMCs, obtained from a glioma patient whose treatment included an IDH1 peptide vaccine. This clonotype originated in a man in his forties or fifties with glioma. The CDR3: CASSQDRDSSYEQYF. In DNA form, the CDR3 reads TGCGCCAGCAGCCAGGACCGGGACAGCTCCTACGAGCAGTACTTC.